This T cell receptor (beta chain) was identified during a study of identical twins. TCRdb reprocessed the 5' RACE reads with MiXCR, giving one entry per CDR3 protein. The repertoire holds 200,000 or so distinct CDR3 sequences, with 6.5% to 8.5% as singletons. In this sample, this clonotype turned up a few times. Germline V gene lookup returns CDR1 SNHLY and CDR2 FYNNEI. The CDR3 loop spans 14 amino acids. V was shortened by 6 bases and J by 4 bases, with 15 bases between the two germline ends. The data were also submitted as part of a second study, on yellow fever vaccine responses in identical twins.

The rearrangement joins TRBV2 to TRBJ2-5, with a possible D match to TRBD1 (6 bases). The TCR originated in a woman under 30 in good health. What was sequenced was memory (CD45RO+) T cells sorted from blood. The CDR3 loop reads CASSGSGVRETQYF. CDR3 DNA: TGTGCCAGCAGCGGATCAGGGGTACGAGAGACCCAGTACTTC.